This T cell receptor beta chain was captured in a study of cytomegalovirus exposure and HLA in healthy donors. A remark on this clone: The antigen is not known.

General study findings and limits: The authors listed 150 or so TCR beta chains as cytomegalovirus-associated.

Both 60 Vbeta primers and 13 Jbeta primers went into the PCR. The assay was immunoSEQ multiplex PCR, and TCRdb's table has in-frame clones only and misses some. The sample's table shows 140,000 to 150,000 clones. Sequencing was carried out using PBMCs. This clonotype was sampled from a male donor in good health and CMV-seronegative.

The CDR3 here is CASSQDNTAYGYTF. The DNA for the CDR3 is TGCGCCAGCAGCCAAGATAACACCGCCTATGGCTACACCTTC. The chain joins TRBV4-3 to TRBJ1-2, with unresolved D. This CDR3 contains 14 residues. Germline CDR1 LGHNA, CDR2 YSLEER. Trimming pared 0 bases from V and 4 bases from J, leaving 9 bases between.